The T cell receptor (beta chain) under discussion was sequenced for a study of blood T cell repertoires in COVID-19. Study in general: PBMCs, B-cell-depleted T cells, or T cells were the source of the cDNA or gDNA that made up the material.

Germline CDR1 reads SNHLY; CDR2 reads FYNNEI. J lost 3 bases, V lost 6 bases, and 4 bases had no gene match. The CDR3 is 14 residues long. Patients from Seattle were sampled longitudinally, starting during active infection. Authors' analysis steps: Amplification from reference gene primers served as the basis for estimated nucleated cell counts. This table comes from immunoSEQ multiplex PCR, and its TCRdb copy is limited to in-frame clones, with some not included. The V and J calls and the clone size are those of that table, but D and trimming were determined from the DNA. This table has about 230,000 clones, around 85% appearing once.

The receptor comes from a man aged 45 to 65 with COVID-19, enrolled during active disease. The chain recombines TRBV2 with TRBJ1-4, with 7 bases aligning to TRBD1. Source material: peripheral blood. The CDR3 nucleotides are TGTGCCAGCAGAGGGACAGCCCCTAATGAAAAACTGTTTTTT. It is translated as CASRGTAPNEKLFF.